The following is a T cell receptor beta chain sequence with its context. Its antigen is still unknown. Regarding time point: pre-sensitization, week 0. The treatment: therapeutic diphenylcyclopropenone sensitization with weekly scalp DPC. Via MiXCR, TCRdb re-called the RACE reads, giving one row per CDR3 protein. This table has around 180,000 distinct CDR3 sequences, approximately 29% appearing once. The sample is drawn from a study of human T cells and chemical hapten exposure. Findings and caveats of the study: Significantly more large CDR3 similarity clusters were formed by expanded TCRs than by controls.

This clonotype originated in a woman aged 25-40 years with alopecia areata. Some clones in this sample may be carry-over from other donors' samples. The sequencing used whole blood, collected in connection with sensitization to the hapten diphenylcyclopropenone (DPC).

The DNA of the CDR3 is TGTGCCAGCAGTTTCGAAAGTCAGCCCCAGCATTTT. Translation: CASSFESQPQHF. This chain uses TRBV12-3 or TRBV12-4 with TRBJ1-5; no firm D call. Trimming took 3 bases from V and 6 from J, leaving 6 bases between them. The CDR3 is 12 amino acids.